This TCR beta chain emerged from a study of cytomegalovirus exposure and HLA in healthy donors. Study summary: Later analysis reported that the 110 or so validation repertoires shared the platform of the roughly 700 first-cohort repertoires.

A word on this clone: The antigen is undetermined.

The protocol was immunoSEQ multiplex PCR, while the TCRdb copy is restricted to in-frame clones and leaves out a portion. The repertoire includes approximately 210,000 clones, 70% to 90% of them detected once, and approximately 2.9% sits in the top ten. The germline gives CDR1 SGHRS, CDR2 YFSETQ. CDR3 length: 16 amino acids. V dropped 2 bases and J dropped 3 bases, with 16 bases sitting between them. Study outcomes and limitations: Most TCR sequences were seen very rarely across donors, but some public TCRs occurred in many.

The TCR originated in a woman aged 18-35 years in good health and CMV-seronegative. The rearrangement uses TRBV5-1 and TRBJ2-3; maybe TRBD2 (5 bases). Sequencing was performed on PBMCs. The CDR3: CASSFRGVVETDTQYF. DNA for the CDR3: TGCGCCAGCAGCTTTCGGGGAGTAGTTGAGACAGATACGCAGTATTTT.